These 21 T cell receptor beta chains came from one sample sequenced in a study of blood T cell repertoires in COVID-19. This table comes from immunoSEQ multiplex PCR, and its TCRdb copy is limited to in-frame clones, with some not included. The data contain some 110,000 clones, roughly 86% of them seen just once; the ten biggest clones take up 4% to 5.5%. Input material: peripheral blood. The receptors come from a man aged 40-50 years with acute or convalescent COVID-19.

The V and J genes are TRBV3-1 (or the pseudogene TRBV3-2) and TRBJ2-7, with D unresolved. The V gene's germline CDR1 is LGHDT and CDR2 YNNKEL (reference sequence). This CDR3 contains 11 residues. V was cut by 1 base and J by 12 bases, with 10 bases left in between. The CDR3 is CASSQGVVLYF. CDR3 DNA sequence: TGTGCCAGCAGCCAAGGCGTTGTTTTGTACTTC.

The rearrangement joins TRBV27 to TRBJ2-1; D gene ambiguous. The V gene lost 6 bases and the J gene lost 0 bases, with 9 bases spanning the gap. Germline loops: CDR1 MNHEY, CDR2 SMNVEV (reference sequence). This CDR3 comprises 14 residues. CDR3 loop: CASRLAASYNEQFF. CDR3 nucleotide sequence: TGTGCCAGCAGGCTGGCCGCCTCCTACAATGAGCAGTTCTTC.

The gene calls are TRBV18 and TRBJ2-5, with D perhaps matching TRBD2 (7 bases). The CDR3 contains 15 residues. Looked up from germline, CDR1 is KGHSH and CDR2 is LQKENI. Trimming left V 1 base short and J 4 bases short, with 13 bases between. CDR3 DNA sequence: TGTGCCAGCTCACCACGCGGGGGCGGGGGAGAGACCCAGTACTTC. Translation: CASSPRGGGGETQYF.

This chain connects TRBV4-3 to TRBJ1-1; TRBD1 is a possible D gene (5 bases). Germline CDR1 is LGHNA and CDR2 is YSLEER. The CDR3 loop spans 13 amino acids. V was clipped by 4 bases and J by 1 base, with 7 bases between them. This CDR3 reads CASSPGQNTEAFF. The CDR3 region has the DNA TGCGCCAGCAGCCCCGGACAGAACACTGAAGCTTTCTTT.

CDR3 amino acids: CASSNRGFTEAFF. The CDR3 DNA follows: TGTGCCAGCAGTAACAGGGGTTTCACTGAAGCTTTCTTT. The chain combines TRBV6-5 with TRBJ1-1; 7 bases agree with TRBD1. V was clipped by 5 bases and J by 4 bases; unmatched bases: 4. Germline CDR1 reads MNHEY; CDR2 reads SVGAGI. The CDR3 sequence is 13 residues long.

The chain uses TRBV9 and TRBJ2-3; no firm D call. The germline V gene has CDR1 SGDLS and CDR2 YYNGEE. The CDR3 is 12 residues long. The V gene lost 0 bases and the J gene lost 6 bases, with 5 bases spanning the gap. The chain's CDR3 is CASSVVADTQYF. The CDR3 region has the DNA TGTGCCAGCAGCGTAGTCGCGGATACGCAGTATTTT.

The rearrangement joins TRBV18 to TRBJ2-1, with 7 bases lining up with TRBD1. J lost 2 bases, V lost 1 base, and 5 bases had no gene match. This CDR3 has 16 amino acids. The V gene's germline CDR1 is KGHSH and CDR2 LQKENI. CDR3 in amino acids: CASSPRGQSAYNEQFF. DNA for the CDR3: TGTGCCAGCTCACCACGGGGACAGAGTGCCTACAATGAGCAGTTCTTC.

This clone has only a few counts. This rearrangement joins TRBV4-2 to TRBJ1-4; 9 bases agree with TRBD1. CDR3 length equals 20 residues. The V gene's germline CDR1 is LGHNA and CDR2 YNFKEQ. Trimming took 4 bases from V and 7 from J; bases not matched to a gene: 22. The CDR3 protein is CASSPGEGTGNLVFSEKLFF. CDR3 coding DNA: TGTGCCAGCAGCCCGGGGGAAGGGACAGGGAATTTAGTGTTTAGTGAAAAACTGTTTTTT.

Ten or more counts support this clone. V is TRBV14 and J is TRBJ2-1; 8 bases fit TRBD2. Trimming removed 2 bases from V and 10 bases from J; junction bases left unmatched: 13. Per the germline V gene, CDR1 is SGHDN and CDR2 is FVKESK. This CDR3 comprises 16 residues. DNA for the CDR3: TGTGCCAGCAGCCAATCAGAGCGGGGGCCACTAACGGAGCAGTTCTTC. Its translation: CASSQSERGPLTEQFF.

This clone is a singleton in its sample. In DNA form, the CDR3 reads TGCAGTGCTAGTGCAGGTAGCGGAGGCTCCTACGAGCAGTACTTC. It translates to CSASAGSGGSYEQYF. The chain uses TRBV20-1 and TRBJ2-7; D is perhaps TRBD2 (6 bases). The CDR3 sequence is 15 residues long. The germline gives CDR1 DFQATT, CDR2 SNEGSKA (reference sequence). Trimming pared 3 bases from V and 0 bases from J, leaving 15 bases between.

This rearrangement joins TRBV27 to TRBJ2-7, with no clear D. With 7 bases removed from V and 5 bases from J, the gap between germline ends came to 18 bases. CDR3 size: 14 residues. Germline lookup yields CDR1 MNHEY and CDR2 SMNVEV (reference sequence). The CDR3 protein is CASTPFAGLHEQYF. Here the CDR3 DNA reads TGTGCCAGCACCCCGTTCGCAGGTCTCCACGAGCAGTACTTC.

The CDR3 protein is CASSPGGQGALMEQYF. For the CDR3, the DNA is TGCGCCAGCAGCCCTGGGGGACAGGGGGCCCTAATGGAGCAGTACTTC. The chain couples TRBV4-3 to TRBJ2-7; 12 bases map to TRBD1. The CDR3 has 16 amino acids. Trimming at V came to 4 bases and at J to 7 bases, leaving 11 bases not matched to a gene. Germline loops: CDR1 LGHNA, CDR2 YSLEER.

The chain uses TRBV19 and TRBJ1-2; TRBD1 matches at 7 bases. Germline V CDR1 and CDR2: LNHDA, SQIVND (reference sequence). Trimming at V came to 6 bases and at J to 8 bases, leaving 15 bases not matched to a gene. The CDR3 covers 15 residues. CDR3 nucleotides: TGTGCCAGTAGCCGAGAAATTGACAGGGCAACAGGCTACACCTTC. As protein: CASSREIDRATGYTF.

The chain recombines TRBV4-2 with TRBJ2-1, with D perhaps matching TRBD2 (5 bases). CDR3 length: 13 amino acids. Germline V gene sequence: CDR1 LGHNA, CDR2 YNFKEQ. V was clipped by 4 bases and J by 4 bases, with 8 bases between them. CDR3: CASSLGLYNEQFF. For the CDR3, the DNA is TGTGCCAGCAGCCTAGGACTGTACAATGAGCAGTTCTTC.

The chain couples TRBV27 to TRBJ1-1; D is ambiguous. The CDR3 has 14 amino acids. Germline CDR1 is MNHEY and CDR2 is SMNVEV (reference sequence). Trimming left V 6 bases short and J 3 bases short, with 14 bases between. The chain's CDR3 is CASSPTTRDTEAFF. DNA of the CDR3: TGTGCCAGCAGCCCTACGACGAGGGACACTGAAGCTTTCTTT.

This sequence joins TRBV5-4 and TRBJ2-5; tentative D call: TRBD1 (6 bases). Trimming removed 5 bases at V and 0 bases at J, with 8 bases between. The CDR3 is 13 amino acids. In germline, CDR1 is SGHNT, CDR2 YYREEE (reference sequence). CDR3 residues: CASRTGHQETQYF. The DNA for the CDR3 is TGTGCCAGCAGAACAGGGCACCAAGAGACCCAGTACTTC.

The chain employs TRBV7-2 and TRBJ2-1; TRBD2 aligns across 9 bases. There are 15 residues in the CDR3. The V segment lost 2 bases and the J segment 4 bases; nucleotides outside the gene matches: 3. Germline CDR1 SGHTA, CDR2 FQGNSA. CDR3 coding DNA: TGTGCCAGCAGCTTACCAGGACTAGCGTACAATGAGCAGTTCTTC. Residues: CASSLPGLAYNEQFF.

Turning to this clone: At one boundary the junction diverges from the germline segment, which might be a read error. CDR3 sequence: CASTLWGGNTDTQYF. CDR3 nucleotides: TGTGCCAGCACCTTATGGGGAGGGAACACAGATACGCAGTATTTT. The chain joins TRBV11-2 to TRBJ2-3, with 7 positions matching TRBD2. Germline CDR1 and CDR2: SGHAT and FQNNGV. This CDR3 has 15 amino acids.

The chain has TRBV5-1 and TRBJ1-2; 8 bases are a match to TRBD1. With 4 bases clipped from V and 5 bases from J, the junction kept 7 bases outside the gene matches. The CDR3 length is 14 residues. Germline V lookup: CDR1 SGHRS, CDR2 YFSETQ. CDR3 in DNA: TGCGCCAGCAGCCCGGACAGGGAGAGATATGGCTACACCTTC. Protein sequence: CASSPDRERYGYTF.

This clone occurred a few times. The V gene is TRBV4-3, the J gene TRBJ1-3, with TRBD1 identical over 8 bases. Unmatched junction bases numbered 12, after V lost 4 bases and J lost 4 bases. Germline V gives CDR1 LGHNA, CDR2 YSLEER. This CDR3 has 17 amino acids. CDR3 amino acids: CASSLKYRGDIGNTIYF. CDR3 DNA sequence: TGCGCCAGCAGCCTGAAATACAGGGGGGACATAGGAAACACCATATATTTT.

This clone was seen once. This chain connects TRBV7-2 to TRBJ2-1; D not certain. CDR1 SGHTA and CDR2 FQGNSA come from the germline V gene. CDR3 length equals 14 residues. Trimming stripped 1 base from V and 4 bases from J, with 8 bases between. CDR3 region: CASSLGSSYNEQFF. The CDR3 DNA sequence: TGTGCCAGCAGCTTAGGAAGCTCTTACAATGAGCAGTTCTTC.